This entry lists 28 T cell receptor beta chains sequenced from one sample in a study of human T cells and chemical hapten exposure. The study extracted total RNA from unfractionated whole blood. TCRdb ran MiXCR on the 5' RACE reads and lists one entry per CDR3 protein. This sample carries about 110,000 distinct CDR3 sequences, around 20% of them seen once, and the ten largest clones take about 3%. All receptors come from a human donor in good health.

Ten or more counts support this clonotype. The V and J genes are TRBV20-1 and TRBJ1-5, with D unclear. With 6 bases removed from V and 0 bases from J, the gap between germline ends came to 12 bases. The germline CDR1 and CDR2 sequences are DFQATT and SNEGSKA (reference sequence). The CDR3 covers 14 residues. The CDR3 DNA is TGCAGTGCGAGGACGGATTATAGCAATCAGCCCCAGCATTTT. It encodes CSARTDYSNQPQHF.

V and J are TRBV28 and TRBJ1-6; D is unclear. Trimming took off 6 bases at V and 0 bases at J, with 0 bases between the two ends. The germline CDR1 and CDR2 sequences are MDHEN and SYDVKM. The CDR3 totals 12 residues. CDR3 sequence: CASSSYNSPLHF. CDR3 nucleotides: TGTGCCAGCAGCTCCTATAATTCACCCCTCCACTTT.

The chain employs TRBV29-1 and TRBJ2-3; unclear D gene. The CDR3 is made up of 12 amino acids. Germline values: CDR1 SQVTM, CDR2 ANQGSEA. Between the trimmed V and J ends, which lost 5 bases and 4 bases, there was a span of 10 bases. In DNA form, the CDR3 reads TGCAGCGTTCTCCGACCGCCAGATACGCAGTATTTT. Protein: CSVLRPPDTQYF.

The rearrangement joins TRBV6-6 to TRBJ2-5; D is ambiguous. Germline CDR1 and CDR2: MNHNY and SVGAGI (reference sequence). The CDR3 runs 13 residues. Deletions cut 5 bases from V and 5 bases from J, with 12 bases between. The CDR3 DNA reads TGTGCCAGCAGTCGTCGTGCCCCGGAGACCCAGTACTTC. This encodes CASSRRAPETQYF.

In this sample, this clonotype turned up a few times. The CDR3 here is CASSTGLAGGGVYNEQFF. The CDR3 DNA follows: TGTGCCAGCAGCACGGGACTAGCGGGAGGAGGGGTGTACAATGAGCAGTTCTTC. The chain links TRBV5-4 to TRBJ2-1; 15 bases are shared with TRBD2. V trimming: 4 bases; J trimming: 4 bases; junction bases outside the gene matches: 9. The CDR3 is made up of 18 amino acids. Germline lookup yields CDR1 SGHNT and CDR2 YYREEE (reference sequence). The complete variable domain, with remaining parts taken from reference TRBV5-4 and TRBJ2-1, reads ETGVTQSPTHLIKTRGQQVTLRCSSQSGHNTVSWYQQALGQGPQFIFQYYREEENGRGNFPPRFSGLQFPNYSSELNVNALELDDSALYLCASSTGLAGGGVYNEQFFGPGTRLTVL.

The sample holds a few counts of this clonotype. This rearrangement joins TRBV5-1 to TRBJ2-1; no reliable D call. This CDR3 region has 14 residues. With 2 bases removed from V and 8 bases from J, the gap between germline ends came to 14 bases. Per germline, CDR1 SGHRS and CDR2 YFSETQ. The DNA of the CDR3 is TGCGCCAGCAGCTTAGGTGGTGGTGGGGATGAGCAGTTCTTC. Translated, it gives CASSLGGGGDEQFF.

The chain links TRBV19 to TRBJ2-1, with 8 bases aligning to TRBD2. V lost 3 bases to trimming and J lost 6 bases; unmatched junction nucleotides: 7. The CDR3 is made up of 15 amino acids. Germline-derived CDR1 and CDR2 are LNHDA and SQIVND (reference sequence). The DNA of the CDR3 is TGTGCCAGTAGTATTGGCGGGGGGCCCTTCAATGAGCAGTTCTTC. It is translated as CASSIGGGPFNEQFF. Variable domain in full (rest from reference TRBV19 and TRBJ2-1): DGGITQSPKYLFRKEGQNVTLSCEQNLNHDAMYWYRQDPGQGLRLIYYSQIVNDFQKGDIAEGYSVSREKKESFPLTVTSAQKNPTAFYLCASSIGGGPFNEQFFGPGTRLTVL.

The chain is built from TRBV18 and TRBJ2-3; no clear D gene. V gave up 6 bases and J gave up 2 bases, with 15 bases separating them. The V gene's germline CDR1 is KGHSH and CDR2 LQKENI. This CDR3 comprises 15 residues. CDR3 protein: CASSPAALVTDTQYF. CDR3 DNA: TGTGCCAGCTCCCCCGCGGCACTTGTCACAGATACGCAGTATTTT.

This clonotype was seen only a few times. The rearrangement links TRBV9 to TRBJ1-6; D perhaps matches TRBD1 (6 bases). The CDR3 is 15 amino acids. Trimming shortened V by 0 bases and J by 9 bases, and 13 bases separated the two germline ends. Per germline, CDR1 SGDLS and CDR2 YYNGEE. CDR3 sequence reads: CASSVGDTGGSPLHF. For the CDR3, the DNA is TGTGCCAGCAGCGTAGGGGACACGGGGGGTTCACCCCTCCACTTT. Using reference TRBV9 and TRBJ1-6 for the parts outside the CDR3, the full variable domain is DSGVTQTPKHLITATGQRVTLRCSPRSGDLSVYWYQQSLDQGLQFLIQYYNGEERAKGNILERFSAQQFPDLHSELNLSSLELGDSALYFCASSVGDTGGSPLHFGNGTRLTVT.

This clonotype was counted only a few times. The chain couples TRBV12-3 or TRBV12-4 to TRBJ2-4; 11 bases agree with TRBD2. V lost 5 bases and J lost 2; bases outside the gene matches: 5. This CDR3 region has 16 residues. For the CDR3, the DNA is TGTGCCAGCAGTCCAATAGCGGGAGGGACCAAAAACATTCAGTACTTC. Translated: CASSPIAGGTKNIQYF.

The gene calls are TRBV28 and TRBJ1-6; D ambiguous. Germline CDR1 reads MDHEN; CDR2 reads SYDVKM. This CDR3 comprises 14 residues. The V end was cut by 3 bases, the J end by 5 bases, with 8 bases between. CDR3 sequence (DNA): TGTGCCAGCAGTTTCTGGCAGAATAATTCACCCCTCCACTTT. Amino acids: CASSFWQNNSPLHF.

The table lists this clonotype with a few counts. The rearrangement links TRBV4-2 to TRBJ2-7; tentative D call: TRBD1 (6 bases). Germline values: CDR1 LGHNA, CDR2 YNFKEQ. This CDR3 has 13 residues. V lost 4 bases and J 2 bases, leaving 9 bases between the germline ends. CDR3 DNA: TGTGCCAGCAGCCCCAGGGGTGCCTACGAGCAGTACTTC. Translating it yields CASSPRGAYEQYF.

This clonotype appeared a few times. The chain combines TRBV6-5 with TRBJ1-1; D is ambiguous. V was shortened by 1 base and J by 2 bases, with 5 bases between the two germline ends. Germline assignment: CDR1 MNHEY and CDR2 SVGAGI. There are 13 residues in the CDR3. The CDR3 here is CASSYLVNTEAFF. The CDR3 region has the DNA TGTGCCAGCAGTTACTTAGTTAACACTGAAGCTTTCTTT.

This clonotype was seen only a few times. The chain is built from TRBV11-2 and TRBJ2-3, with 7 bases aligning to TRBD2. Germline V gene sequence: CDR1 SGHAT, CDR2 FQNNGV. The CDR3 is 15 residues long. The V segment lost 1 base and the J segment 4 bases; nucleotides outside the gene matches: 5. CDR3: CASSLVAGAADTQYF. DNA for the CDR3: TGTGCCAGCAGCTTAGTCGCGGGAGCCGCAGATACGCAGTATTTT.

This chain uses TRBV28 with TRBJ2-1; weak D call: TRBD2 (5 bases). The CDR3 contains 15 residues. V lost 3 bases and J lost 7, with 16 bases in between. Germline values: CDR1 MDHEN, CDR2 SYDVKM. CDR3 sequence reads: CASSFPVQGGNEQFF. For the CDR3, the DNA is TGTGCCAGCAGTTTCCCCGTCCAAGGCGGGAATGAGCAGTTCTTC.

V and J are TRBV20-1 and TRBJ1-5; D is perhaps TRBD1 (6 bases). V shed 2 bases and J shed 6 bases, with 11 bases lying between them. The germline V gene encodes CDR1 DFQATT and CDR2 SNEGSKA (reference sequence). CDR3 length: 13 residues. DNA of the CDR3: TGCAGTGCTAGATGGGGGGCCGGTCAGCCCCAGCATTTT. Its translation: CSARWGAGQPQHF.

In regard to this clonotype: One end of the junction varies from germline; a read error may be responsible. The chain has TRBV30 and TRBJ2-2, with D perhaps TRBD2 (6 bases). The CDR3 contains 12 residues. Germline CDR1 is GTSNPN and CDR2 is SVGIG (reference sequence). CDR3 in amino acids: CAWRGRTGGLFF. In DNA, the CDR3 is TGTGCCTGGAGGGGGAGGACCGGGGGGCTGTTTTTT.

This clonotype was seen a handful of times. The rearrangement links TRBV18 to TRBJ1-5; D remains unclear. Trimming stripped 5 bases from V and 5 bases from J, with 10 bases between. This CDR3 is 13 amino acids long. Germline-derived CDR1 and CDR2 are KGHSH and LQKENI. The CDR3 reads CASSLQRDQPQHF. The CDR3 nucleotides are TGTGCCAGCTCATTGCAACGGGATCAGCCCCAGCATTTT.

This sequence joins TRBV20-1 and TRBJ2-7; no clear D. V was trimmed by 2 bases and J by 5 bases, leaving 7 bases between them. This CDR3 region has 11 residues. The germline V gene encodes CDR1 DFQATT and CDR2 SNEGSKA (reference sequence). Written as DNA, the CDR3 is TGCAGTGCTAGAACAGTGCACGAGCAGTACTTC. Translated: CSARTVHEQYF.

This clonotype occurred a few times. CDR3: CAIRGPAETGVTYNSPLHF. CDR3 DNA: TGTGCCATCCGAGGGCCGGCTGAGACAGGGGTTACCTATAATTCACCCCTCCACTTT. The chain joins TRBV10-3 to TRBJ1-6; 8 bases match TRBD1. This CDR3 is 19 amino acids long. Unmatched junction bases numbered 17, after V lost 8 bases and J lost 2 bases. Germline-derived CDR1 and CDR2 are ENHRY and SYGVKD.

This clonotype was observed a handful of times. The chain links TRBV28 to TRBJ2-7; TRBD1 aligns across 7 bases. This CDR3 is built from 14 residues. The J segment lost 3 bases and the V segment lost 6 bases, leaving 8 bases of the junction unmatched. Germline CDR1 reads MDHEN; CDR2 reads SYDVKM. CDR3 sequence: CASSSRGMDYEQYF. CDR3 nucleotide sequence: TGTGCCAGCAGCTCCAGGGGGATGGACTACGAGCAGTACTTC.

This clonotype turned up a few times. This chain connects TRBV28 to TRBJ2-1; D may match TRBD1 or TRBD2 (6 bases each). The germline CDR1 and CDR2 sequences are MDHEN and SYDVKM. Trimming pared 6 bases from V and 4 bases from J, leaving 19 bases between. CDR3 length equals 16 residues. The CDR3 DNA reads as TGTGCCAGCAGAGGGGGGCGTCTGACCAGATACAATGAGCAGTTCTTC. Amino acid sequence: CASRGGRLTRYNEQFF.

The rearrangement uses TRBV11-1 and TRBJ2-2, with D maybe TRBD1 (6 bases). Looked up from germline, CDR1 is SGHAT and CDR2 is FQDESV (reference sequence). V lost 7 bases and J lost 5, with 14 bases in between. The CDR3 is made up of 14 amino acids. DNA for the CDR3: TGTGCCAGCACCAGAGACAGGAGGACCGGGGAGCTGTTTTTT. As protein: CASTRDRRTGELFF.

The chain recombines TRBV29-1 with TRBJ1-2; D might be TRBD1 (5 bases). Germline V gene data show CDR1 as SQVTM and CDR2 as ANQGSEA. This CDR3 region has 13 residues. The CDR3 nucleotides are TGCATCGCCAGGGATGTTCTGAAGGGGAGCTACACCTTC. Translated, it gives CIARDVLKGSYTF. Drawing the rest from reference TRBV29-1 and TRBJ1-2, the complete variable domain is SAVISQKPSRDICQRGTSLTIQCQVDSQVTMMFWYRQQPGQSLTLIATANQGSEATYESGFVIDKFPISRPNLTFSTLTVSNMSPEDSSIYLCIARDVLKGSYTFGSGTRLTVV.

This CDR3 reads CASSSLTGAGGMNTEAFF. As DNA, the CDR3 is TGTGCCAGCAGTTCCCTGACTGGGGCGGGAGGGATGAACACTGAAGCTTTCTTT. This chain connects TRBV12-3 or TRBV12-4 to TRBJ1-1, with D perhaps matching TRBD1 (5 bases). The CDR3 sequence is 18 residues long. With 4 bases removed from V and 0 bases from J, the gap between germline ends came to 21 bases.

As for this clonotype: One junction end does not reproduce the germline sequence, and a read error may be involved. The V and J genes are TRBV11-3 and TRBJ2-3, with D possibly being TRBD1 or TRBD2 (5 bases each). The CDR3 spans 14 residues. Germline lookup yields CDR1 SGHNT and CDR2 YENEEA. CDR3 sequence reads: CASSSDTEEDTQYF. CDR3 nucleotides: TGTGCCAGCAGCTCGGACACGGAGGAGGATACGCAGTACTTT.

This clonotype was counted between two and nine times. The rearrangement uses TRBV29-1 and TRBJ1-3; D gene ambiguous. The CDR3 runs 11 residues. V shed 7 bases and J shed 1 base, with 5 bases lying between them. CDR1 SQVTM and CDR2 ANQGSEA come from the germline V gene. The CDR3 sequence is CSAGSGNTIYF. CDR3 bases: TGCAGCGCCGGATCTGGAAACACCATATATTTT.

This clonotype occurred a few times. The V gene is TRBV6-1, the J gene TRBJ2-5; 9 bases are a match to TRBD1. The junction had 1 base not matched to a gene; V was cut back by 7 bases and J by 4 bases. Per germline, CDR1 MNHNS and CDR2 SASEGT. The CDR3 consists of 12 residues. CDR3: CASKDRGETQYF. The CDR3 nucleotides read TGTGCCAGCAAGGACAGGGGAGAGACCCAGTACTTC.